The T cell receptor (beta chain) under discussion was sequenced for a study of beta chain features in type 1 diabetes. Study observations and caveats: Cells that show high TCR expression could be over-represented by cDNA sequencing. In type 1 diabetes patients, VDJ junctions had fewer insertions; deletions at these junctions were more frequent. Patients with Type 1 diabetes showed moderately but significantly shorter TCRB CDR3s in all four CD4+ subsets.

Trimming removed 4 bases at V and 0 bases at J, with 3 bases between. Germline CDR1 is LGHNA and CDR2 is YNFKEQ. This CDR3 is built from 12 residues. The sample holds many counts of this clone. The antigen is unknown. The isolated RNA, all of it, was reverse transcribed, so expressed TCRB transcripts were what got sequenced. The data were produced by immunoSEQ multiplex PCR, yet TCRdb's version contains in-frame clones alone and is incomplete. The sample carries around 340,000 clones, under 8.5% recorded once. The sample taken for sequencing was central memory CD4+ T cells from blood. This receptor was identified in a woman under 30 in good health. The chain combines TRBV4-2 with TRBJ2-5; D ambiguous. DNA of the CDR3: TGTGCCAGCAGCCGGTACCAAGAGACCCAGTACTTC. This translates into CASSRYQETQYF.